A single sample is the source of the 16 T cell receptor beta chains below, sequenced in a study of CXCR3-negative and CXCR3-positive naive CD8 T cells (dated by TCRdb to between 2019 and 2020). Sequencing relied on a NextSeq 550. The Human TCR Profiling Kit (MiLaboratory) was used to prepare UMI-labeled 5' RACE TRB cDNA libraries. TCRdb reprocessed the raw reads; every CDR3 protein sequence is a single record, and DNA is not supplied. The sample table holds some 130,000 distinct CDR3 sequences. Under 0.75% of the sample comes from the top ten. These receptors have no identified antigens. Results the study describes overall, beyond this receptor: Compared with CXCR3-negative naive cells, CXCR3-positive naive cells had TRB CDR3s with higher hydrophobicity (lower Kidera factor 4), lower energy, and higher strength and volume indices.

Sequenced sample: naive CXCR3+ CD8+ T cells from blood. Taken with the paper, the label for cell subset or site translates to: CD45RO-CCR7+CD27+CD95- naive CD8+ T cells expressing CXCR3 (TNR3+). The receptors were sampled from a human donor in good health. Some clones in this sample may be carry-over from other donors' samples.

CDR3 sequence: CASSLGAGEETQYF. J is TRBJ2-5 and V is TRBV7-9; TCRdb gives TRBD2 as the D gene, but with no DNA this cannot be confirmed. The germline V gene has CDR1 SEHNR and CDR2 FQNEAQ (reference sequence). The CDR3 is 14 residues long.

The V gene is TRBV7-9, the J gene TRBJ1-1. Germline CDR1 reads SEHNR; CDR2 reads FQNEAQ (reference sequence). The CDR3 has 14 amino acids. CDR3: CASSYADLNTEAFF.

V gene TRBV7-9 combines with J gene TRBJ1-5. There are 14 residues in the CDR3. Germline V gene lookup returns CDR1 SEHNR and CDR2 FQNEAQ (reference sequence). The CDR3: CASSSIDSNQPQHF.

The V and J genes are TRBV9 and TRBJ1-1; TCRdb indicates TRBD1, and absent DNA this call remains unverified. The CDR3 has 14 residues. CDR1 SGDLS and CDR2 YYNGEE come from the germline V gene. The CDR3 is CASSVGTGNTEAFF.

This rearrangement joins TRBV9 to TRBJ2-3; TCRdb gives TRBD1 as the D gene, but with no DNA this cannot be confirmed. CDR3 length equals 16 residues. Germline V gene data show CDR1 as SGDLS and CDR2 as YYNGEE. This CDR3 reads CASSLPRSGGRDTQYF.

The chain combines TRBV7-8 with TRBJ1-1; TCRdb reports TRBD1, a call that lacks DNA to check it against. Germline loops: CDR1 SGHVS, CDR2 FQNEAQ. This CDR3 contains 16 residues. CDR3 region: CASSQGGLVMNTEAFF.

The chain has TRBV25-1 and TRBJ1-5. This CDR3 contains 13 residues. Germline CDR1 MGHDK, CDR2 SYGVNS. The CDR3: CASSGQGDQPQHF.

J is TRBJ2-2 and V is TRBV29-1. This CDR3 is built from 13 residues. Germline V gives CDR1 SQVTM, CDR2 ANQGSEA. The CDR3 sequence is CSVDGQNTGELFF.

This chain joins TRBV19 and TRBJ1-2; lacking DNA, the TRBD1 call made by TCRdb goes unchecked. Germline assignment: CDR1 LNHDA and CDR2 SQIVND (reference sequence). The CDR3 sequence is 15 residues long. CDR3 loop: CASSLRRDTQNGYTF.

This sequence joins TRBV20-1 and TRBJ1-5; no DNA is available, so the TRBD1 call from TCRdb remains unchecked. The V gene's germline CDR1 is DFQATT and CDR2 SNEGSKA (reference sequence). CDR3 length: 14 residues. This CDR3 is CSAREGESNQPQHF.

This sequence joins TRBV5-1 and TRBJ2-1; TCRdb returns TRBD1, unconfirmable since there is no DNA. The CDR3 spans 16 residues. The germline CDR1 and CDR2 sequences are SGHRS and YFSETQ. The CDR3 region is CASSSWDPQGDNEQFF.

The CDR3: CASSQEGAEAFF. V is TRBV4-1 and J is TRBJ1-1; TCRdb's D call, TRBD1, is unchecked because there is no DNA. The germline V gene encodes CDR1 MGHRA and CDR2 YSYEKL. The CDR3 sequence is 12 residues long.

This chain connects TRBV7-9 to TRBJ2-2; TCRdb calls TRBD1, which cannot be checked without DNA. This CDR3 comprises 17 residues. The germline CDR1 and CDR2 sequences are SEHNR and FQNEAQ (reference sequence). CDR3 in amino acids: CASSPLQGATYTGELFF.

The chain couples TRBV29-1 to TRBJ2-7; the D call from TCRdb, TRBD1, cannot be confirmed without DNA. The CDR3 consists of 13 residues. CDR1 SQVTM and CDR2 ANQGSEA come from the germline V gene. This chain's CDR3 is CSVPGTVLSEQYF.

This chain links TRBV19 with TRBJ2-7. Per germline, CDR1 LNHDA and CDR2 SQIVND (reference sequence). This CDR3 is 16 amino acids long. The CDR3 reads CASSHQPVGVSIEQYF.

The chain carries TRBV28 and TRBJ2-1; no DNA is available, so the TRBD2 call from TCRdb remains unchecked. The CDR3 consists of 15 residues. Germline values: CDR1 MDHEN, CDR2 SYDVKM. The chain's CDR3 is CASSFAAGSYNEQFF.